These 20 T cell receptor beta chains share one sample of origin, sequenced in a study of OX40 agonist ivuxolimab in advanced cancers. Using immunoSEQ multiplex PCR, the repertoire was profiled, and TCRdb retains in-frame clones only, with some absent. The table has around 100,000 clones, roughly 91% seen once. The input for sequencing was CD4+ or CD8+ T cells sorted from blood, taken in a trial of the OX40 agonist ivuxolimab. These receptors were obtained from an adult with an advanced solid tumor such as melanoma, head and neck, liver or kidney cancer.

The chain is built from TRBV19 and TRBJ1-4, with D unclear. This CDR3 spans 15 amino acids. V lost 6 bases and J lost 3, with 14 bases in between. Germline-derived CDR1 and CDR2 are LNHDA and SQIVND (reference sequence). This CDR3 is CASRSSGTANEKLFF. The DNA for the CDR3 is TGTGCCAGTAGATCCTCGGGAACAGCTAATGAAAAACTGTTTTTT.

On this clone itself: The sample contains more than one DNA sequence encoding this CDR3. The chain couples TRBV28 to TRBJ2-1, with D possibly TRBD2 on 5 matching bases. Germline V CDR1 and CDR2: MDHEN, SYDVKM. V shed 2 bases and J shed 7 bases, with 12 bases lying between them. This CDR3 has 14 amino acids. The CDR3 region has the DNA TGTGCCAGCAGTTTAGGAGGAATGGGGAATGAGCAGTTCTTC. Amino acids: CASSLGGMGNEQFF.

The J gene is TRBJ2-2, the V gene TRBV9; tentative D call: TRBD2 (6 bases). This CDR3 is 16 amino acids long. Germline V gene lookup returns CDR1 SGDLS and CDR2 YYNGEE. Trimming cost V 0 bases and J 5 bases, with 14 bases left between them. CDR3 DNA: TGTGCCAGCAGCGTAGCTAGCGTTGTTCGGACCGGGGAGCTGTTTTTT. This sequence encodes CASSVASVVRTGELFF.

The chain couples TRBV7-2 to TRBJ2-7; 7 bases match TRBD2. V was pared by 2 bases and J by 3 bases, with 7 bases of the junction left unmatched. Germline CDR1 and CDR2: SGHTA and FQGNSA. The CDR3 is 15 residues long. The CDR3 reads CASSLQAGTIYEQYF. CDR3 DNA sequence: TGTGCCAGCAGCTTACAAGCGGGGACTATCTACGAGCAGTACTTC.

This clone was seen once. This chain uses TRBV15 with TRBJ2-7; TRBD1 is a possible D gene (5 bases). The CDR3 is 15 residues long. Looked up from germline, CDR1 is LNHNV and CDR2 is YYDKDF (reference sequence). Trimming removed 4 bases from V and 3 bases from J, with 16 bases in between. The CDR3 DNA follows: TGTGCCACCAGCATTCCTGTCAAGGGGAACTACGAGCAGTACTTC. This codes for CATSIPVKGNYEQYF.

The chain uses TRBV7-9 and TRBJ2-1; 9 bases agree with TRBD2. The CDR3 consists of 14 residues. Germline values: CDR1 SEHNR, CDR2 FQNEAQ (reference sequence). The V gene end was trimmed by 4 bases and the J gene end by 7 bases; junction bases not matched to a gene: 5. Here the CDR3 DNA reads TGTGCCAGCAGCTGGGGACTAGCTCGTAATGAGCAGTTCTTC. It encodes CASSWGLARNEQFF.

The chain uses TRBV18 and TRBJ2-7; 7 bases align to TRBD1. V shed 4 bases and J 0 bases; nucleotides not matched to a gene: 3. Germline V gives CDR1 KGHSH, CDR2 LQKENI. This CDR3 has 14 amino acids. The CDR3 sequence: CASSLDRVSYEQYF. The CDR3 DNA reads TGTGCCAGCTCACTCGACAGGGTCTCCTACGAGCAGTACTTC.

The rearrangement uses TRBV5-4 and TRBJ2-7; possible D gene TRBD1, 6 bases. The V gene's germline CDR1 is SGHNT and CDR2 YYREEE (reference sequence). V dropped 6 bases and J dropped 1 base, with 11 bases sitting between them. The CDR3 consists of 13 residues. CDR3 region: CASMEQGSYEQYF. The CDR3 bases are TGTGCCAGCATGGAACAGGGATCCTACGAGCAGTACTTC.

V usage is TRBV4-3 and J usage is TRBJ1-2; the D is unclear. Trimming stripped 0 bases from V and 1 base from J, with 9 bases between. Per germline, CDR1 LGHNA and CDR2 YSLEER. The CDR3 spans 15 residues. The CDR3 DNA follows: TGCGCCAGCAGCCAAGATGGATGGGGTAACTATGGCTACACCTTC. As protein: CASSQDGWGNYGYTF.

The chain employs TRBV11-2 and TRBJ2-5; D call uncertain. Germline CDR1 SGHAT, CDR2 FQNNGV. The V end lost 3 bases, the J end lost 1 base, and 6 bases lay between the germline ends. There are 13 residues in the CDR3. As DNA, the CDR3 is TGTGCCAGCAGCTTTAGCCTCCAAGAGACCCAGTACTTC. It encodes CASSFSLQETQYF.

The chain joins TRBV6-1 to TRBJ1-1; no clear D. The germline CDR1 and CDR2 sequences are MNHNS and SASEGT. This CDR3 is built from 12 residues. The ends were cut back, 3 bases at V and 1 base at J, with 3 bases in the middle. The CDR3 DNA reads TGTGCCAGCAGTGAGGCGAACACTGAAGCTTTCTTT. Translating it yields CASSEANTEAFF.

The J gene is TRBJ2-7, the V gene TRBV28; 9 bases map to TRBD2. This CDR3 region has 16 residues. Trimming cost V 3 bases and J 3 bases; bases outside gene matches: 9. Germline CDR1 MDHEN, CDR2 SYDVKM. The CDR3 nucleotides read TGTGCCAGCAGTTTGAGGCTAGCGGGGATCTTCTACGAGCAGTACTTC. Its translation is CASSLRLAGIFYEQYF.

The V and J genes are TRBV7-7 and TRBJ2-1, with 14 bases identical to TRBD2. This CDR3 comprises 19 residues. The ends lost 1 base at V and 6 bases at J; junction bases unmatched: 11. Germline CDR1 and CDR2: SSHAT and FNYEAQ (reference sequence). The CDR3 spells CASSLEPLGLAGGRNEQFF. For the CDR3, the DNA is TGTGCCAGCAGCTTAGAACCGCTCGGACTAGCGGGAGGTCGCAATGAGCAGTTCTTC.

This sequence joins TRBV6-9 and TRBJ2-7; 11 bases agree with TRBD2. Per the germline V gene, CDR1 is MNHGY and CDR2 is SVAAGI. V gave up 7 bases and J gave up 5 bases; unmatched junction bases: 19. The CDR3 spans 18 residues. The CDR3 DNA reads TGTGCCAGCAATTCCCCGCCCGATAGCGGGAGGGCCCCTCACGAGCAGTACTTC. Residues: CASNSPPDSGRAPHEQYF.

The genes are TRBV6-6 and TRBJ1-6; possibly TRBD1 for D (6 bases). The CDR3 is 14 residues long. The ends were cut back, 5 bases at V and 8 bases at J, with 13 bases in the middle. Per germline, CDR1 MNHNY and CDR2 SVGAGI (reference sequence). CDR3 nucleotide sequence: TGTGCCAGCAGTCCAGGACAGATTTATTCACCCCTCCACTTT. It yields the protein CASSPGQIYSPLHF.

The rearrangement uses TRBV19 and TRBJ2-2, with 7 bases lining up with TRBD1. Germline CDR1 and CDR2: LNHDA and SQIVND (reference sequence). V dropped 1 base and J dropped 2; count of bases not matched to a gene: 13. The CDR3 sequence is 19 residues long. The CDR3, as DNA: TGTGCCAGTAGTATAGCGTCGGACAGGAGGTGGCTAAACACCGGGGAGCTGTTTTTT. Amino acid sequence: CASSIASDRRWLNTGELFF.

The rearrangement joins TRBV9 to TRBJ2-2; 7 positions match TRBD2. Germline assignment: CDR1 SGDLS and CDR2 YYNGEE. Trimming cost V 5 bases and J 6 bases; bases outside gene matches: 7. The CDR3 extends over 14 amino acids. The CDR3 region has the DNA TGTGCCAGCAGGCGGGCGGGAGAGGCCGGGGAGCTGTTTTTT. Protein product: CASRRAGEAGELFF.

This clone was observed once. CDR3 DNA sequence: TGTGCCAGCAGCCAAGATCAGCCGAGAGTAATCTCTGGGGCCAACGTCCTGACTTTC. It encodes CASSQDQPRVISGANVLTF. The chain carries TRBV4-2 and TRBJ2-6; no firm D call. CDR1 and CDR2 from the germline V gene are LGHNA and YNFKEQ. The germline V and J ends were trimmed by 0 bases and 0 bases, with 15 bases remaining between them. The CDR3 is made up of 19 amino acids.

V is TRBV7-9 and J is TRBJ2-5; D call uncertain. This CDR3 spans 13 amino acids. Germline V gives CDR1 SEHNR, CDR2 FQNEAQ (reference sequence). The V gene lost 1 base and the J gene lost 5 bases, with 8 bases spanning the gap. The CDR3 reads CASSLEFGETQYF. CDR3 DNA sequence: TGTGCCAGCAGCTTAGAATTCGGGGAGACCCAGTACTTC.

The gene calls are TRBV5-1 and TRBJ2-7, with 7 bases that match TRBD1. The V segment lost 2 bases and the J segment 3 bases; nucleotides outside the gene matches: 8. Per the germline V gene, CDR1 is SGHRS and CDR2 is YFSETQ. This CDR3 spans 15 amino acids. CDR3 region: CASSLTGEPRYEQYF. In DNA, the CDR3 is TGCGCCAGCAGCTTAACAGGGGAACCGCGCTACGAGCAGTACTTC.